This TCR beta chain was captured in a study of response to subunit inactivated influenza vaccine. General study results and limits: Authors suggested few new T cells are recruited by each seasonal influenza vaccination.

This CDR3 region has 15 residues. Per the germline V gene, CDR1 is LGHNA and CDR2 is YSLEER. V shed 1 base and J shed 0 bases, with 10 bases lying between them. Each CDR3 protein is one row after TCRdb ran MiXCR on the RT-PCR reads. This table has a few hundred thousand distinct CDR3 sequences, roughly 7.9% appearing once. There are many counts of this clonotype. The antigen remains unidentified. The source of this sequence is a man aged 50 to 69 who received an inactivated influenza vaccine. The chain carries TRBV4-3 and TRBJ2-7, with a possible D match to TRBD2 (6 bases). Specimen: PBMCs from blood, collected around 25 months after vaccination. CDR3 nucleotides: TGCGCCAGCAGCCAAGTCCACGGGAGCTCCTACGAGCAGTACTTC. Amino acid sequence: CASSQVHGSSYEQYF.